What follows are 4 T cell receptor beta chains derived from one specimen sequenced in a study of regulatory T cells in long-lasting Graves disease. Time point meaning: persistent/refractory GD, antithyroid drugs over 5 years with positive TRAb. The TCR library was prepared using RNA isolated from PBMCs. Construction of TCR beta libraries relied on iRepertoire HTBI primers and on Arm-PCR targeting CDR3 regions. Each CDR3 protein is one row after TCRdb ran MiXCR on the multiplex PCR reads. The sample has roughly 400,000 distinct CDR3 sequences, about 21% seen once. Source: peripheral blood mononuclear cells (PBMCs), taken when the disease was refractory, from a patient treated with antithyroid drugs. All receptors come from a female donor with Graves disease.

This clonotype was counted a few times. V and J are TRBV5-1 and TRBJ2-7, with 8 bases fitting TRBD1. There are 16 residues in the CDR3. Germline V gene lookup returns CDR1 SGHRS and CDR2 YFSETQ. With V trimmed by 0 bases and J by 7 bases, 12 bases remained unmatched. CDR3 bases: TGCGCCAGCAGCTTGGGGGTTGAGGACAGGGTAGAAGAGCAGTACTTC. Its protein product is CASSLGVEDRVEEQYF.

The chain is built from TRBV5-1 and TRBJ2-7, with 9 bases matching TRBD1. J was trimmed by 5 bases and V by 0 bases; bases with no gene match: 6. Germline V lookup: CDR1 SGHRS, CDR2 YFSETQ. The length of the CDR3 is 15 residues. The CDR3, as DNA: TGCGCCAGCAGCTTGGAGGGACAGGGACTCCACGAGCAGTACTTC. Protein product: CASSLEGQGLHEQYF.

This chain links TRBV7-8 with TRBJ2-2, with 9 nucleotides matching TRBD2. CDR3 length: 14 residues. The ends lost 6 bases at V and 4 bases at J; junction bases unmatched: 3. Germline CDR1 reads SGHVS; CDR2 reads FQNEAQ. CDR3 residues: CASRKTSGTGELFF. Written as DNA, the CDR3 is TGTGCCAGCAGAAAGACTAGCGGCACCGGGGAGCTGTTTTTT.

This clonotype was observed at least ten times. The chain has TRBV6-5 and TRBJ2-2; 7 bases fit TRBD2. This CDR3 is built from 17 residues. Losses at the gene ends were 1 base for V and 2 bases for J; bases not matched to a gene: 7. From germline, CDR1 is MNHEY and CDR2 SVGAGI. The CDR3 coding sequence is TGTGCCAGCAGTTACTTATCTAGCGGCAGAAACACCGGGGAGCTGTTTTTT. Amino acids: CASSYLSSGRNTGELFF.